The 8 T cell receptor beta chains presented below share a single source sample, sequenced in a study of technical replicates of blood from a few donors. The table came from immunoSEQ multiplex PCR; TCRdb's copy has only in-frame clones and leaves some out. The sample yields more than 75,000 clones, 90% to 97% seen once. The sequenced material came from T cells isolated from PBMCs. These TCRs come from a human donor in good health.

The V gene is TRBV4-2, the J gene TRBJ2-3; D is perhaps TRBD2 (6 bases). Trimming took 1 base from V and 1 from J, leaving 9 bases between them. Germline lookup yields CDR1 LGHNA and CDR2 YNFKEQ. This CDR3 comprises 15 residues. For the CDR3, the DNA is TGTGCCAGCAGCCAAGTGGCTAGCGGCACAGATACGCAGTATTTT. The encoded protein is CASSQVASGTDTQYF.

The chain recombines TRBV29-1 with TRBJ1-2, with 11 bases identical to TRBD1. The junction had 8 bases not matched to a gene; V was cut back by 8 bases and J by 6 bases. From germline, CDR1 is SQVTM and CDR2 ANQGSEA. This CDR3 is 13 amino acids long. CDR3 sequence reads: CSFYQDRGHGYTF. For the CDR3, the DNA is TGCAGCTTCTATCAGGACAGGGGGCATGGCTACACCTTC.

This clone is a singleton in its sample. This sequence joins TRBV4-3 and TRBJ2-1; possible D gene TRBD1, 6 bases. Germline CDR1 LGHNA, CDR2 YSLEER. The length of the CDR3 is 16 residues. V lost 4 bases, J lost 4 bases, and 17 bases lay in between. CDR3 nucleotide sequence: TGCGCCAGCAGCCGGCGAACAGGGAGCTCTTACAATGAGCAGTTCTTC. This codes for CASSRRTGSSYNEQFF.

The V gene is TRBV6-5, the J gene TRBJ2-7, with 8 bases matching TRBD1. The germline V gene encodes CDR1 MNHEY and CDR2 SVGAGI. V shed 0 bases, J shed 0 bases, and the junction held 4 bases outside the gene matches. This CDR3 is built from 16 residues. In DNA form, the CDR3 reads TGTGCCAGCAGTTACTCGGGGACAGGATTCTCCTACGAGCAGTACTTC. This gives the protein CASSYSGTGFSYEQYF.

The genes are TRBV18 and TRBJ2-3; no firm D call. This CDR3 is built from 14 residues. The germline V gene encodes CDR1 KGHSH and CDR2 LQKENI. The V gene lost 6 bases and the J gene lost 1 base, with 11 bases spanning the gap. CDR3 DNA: TGTGCCAGCTCCCCAAGTCCGGGCACAGATACGCAGTATTTT. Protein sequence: CASSPSPGTDTQYF.

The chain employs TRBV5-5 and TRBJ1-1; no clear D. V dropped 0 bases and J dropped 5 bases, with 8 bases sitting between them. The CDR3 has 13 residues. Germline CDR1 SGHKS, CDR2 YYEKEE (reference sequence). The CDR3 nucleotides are TGTGCCAGCAGCTTGGGGTTTCGGACTGAAGCTTTCTTT. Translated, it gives CASSLGFRTEAFF.

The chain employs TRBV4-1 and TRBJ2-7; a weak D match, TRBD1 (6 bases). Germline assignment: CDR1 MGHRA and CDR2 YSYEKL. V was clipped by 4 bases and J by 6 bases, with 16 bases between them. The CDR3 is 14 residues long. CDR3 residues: CASSPDRSLGEQYF. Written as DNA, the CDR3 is TGCGCCAGCAGCCCGGACAGATCCCTTGGCGAGCAGTACTTC.

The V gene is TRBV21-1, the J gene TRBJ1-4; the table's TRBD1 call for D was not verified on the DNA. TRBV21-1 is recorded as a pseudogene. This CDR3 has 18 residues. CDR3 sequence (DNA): TGTGCCAGCAGCAAAGGAAACCGGCGGACAGGGATGAATGAAAAACTGTTTTTT. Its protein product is CASSKGNRRTGMNEKLFF.